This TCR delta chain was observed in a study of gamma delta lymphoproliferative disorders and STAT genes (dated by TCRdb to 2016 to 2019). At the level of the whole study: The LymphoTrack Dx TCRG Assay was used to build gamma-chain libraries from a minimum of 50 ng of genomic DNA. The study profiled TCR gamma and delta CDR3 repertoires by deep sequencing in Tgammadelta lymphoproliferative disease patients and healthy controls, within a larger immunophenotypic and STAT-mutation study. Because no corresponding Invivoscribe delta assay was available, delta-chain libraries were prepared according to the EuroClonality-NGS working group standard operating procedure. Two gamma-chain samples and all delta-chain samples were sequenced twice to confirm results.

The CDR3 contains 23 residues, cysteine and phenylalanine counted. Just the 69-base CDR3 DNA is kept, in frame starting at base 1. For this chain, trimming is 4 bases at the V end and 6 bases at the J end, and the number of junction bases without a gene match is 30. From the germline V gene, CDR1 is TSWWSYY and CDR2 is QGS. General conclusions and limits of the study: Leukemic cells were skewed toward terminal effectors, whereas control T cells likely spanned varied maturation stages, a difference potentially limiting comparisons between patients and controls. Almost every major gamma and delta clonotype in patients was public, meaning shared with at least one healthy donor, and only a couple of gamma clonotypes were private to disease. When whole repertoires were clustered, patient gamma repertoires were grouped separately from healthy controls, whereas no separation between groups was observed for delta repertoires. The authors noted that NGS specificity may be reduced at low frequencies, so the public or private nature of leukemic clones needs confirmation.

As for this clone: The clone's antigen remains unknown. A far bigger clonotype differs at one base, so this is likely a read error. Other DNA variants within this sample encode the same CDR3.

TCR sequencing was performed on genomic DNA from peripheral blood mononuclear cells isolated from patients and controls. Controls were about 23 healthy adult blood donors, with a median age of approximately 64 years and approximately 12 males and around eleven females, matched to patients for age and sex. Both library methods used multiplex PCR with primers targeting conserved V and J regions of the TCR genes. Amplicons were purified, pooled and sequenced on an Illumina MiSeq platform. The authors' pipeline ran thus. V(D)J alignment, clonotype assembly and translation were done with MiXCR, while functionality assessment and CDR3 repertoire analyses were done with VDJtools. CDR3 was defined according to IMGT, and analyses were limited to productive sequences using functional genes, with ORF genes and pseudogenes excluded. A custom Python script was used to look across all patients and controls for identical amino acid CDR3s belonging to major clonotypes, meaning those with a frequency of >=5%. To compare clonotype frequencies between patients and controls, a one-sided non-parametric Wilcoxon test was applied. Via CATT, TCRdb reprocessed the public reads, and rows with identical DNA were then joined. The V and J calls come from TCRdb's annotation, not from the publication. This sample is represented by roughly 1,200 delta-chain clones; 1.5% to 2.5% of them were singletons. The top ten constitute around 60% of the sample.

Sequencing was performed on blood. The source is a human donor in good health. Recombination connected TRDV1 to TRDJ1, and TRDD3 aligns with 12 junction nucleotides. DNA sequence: TGTGCTCTTGGGGTCCAATCTTCCTCAACGCGGGTCTGGGGGATACGAGGGCTAAATAAACTCATCTTT. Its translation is CALGVQSSSTRVWGIRGLNKLIF.